Following are 12 T cell receptor beta chains from one sample sequenced in a study of response to subunit inactivated influenza vaccine. TCRdb independently ran MiXCR on the RT-PCR reads; one entry per CDR3 protein. The sample lists over 400,000 distinct CDR3 sequences; approximately 9.9% were seen once. The specimen comprised PBMCs from blood, sampled roughly 6 weeks after vaccination. All receptors derive from a man aged 45 to 65 who received an inactivated influenza vaccine.

A few counts support this clonotype. The CDR3 coding sequence is TGTGCCAGCAGAATATTGCTTGGGGGGACCGGGGAGCTGTTTTTT. Amino acids: CASRILLGGTGELFF. The genes are TRBV2 and TRBJ2-2, with TRBD2 as a possible D gene (6 bases). The CDR3 extends over 15 amino acids. With 6 bases removed from V and 5 bases from J, the gap between germline ends came to 16 bases. Germline CDR1 SNHLY, CDR2 FYNNEI.

The rearrangement links TRBV7-2 to TRBJ2-1, with 12 bases fitting TRBD2. Trimming at V came to 5 bases and at J to 6 bases, leaving 5 bases not matched to a gene. Per the germline V gene, CDR1 is SGHTA and CDR2 is FQGNSA. This CDR3 is built from 15 residues. This CDR3 reads CASSRLAGAGNEQFF. CDR3 bases: TGTGCCAGCAGCAGACTAGCGGGAGCTGGCAATGAGCAGTTCTTC.

At least ten counts were recorded for this clonotype. The chain joins TRBV5-1 to TRBJ2-7, with 7 bases aligning to TRBD2. The CDR3 extends over 15 amino acids. Germline loops: CDR1 SGHRS, CDR2 YFSETQ. With 4 bases clipped from V and 0 bases from J, the junction kept 7 bases outside the gene matches. CDR3 protein: CASSLSSGISYEQYF. CDR3 in DNA: TGCGCCAGCAGCCTCTCTAGCGGCATCTCCTACGAGCAGTACTTC.

The genes are TRBV6-2 or TRBV6-3 and TRBJ2-1; no definite D call. Germline V gene lookup returns CDR1 MNHEY and CDR2 SVGEGT. This CDR3 has 12 residues. V gave up 6 bases and J gave up 10 bases, with 13 bases separating them. Written as DNA, the CDR3 is TGTGCCAGCAGCCGCCAGTCCCGGGAGCAGTTCTTC. It is translated as CASSRQSREQFF.

CDR3 amino acids: CASSSGLGETQYF. CDR3 DNA: TGTGCCAGCAGCTCAGGGTTGGGAGAGACCCAGTACTTC. The chain has TRBV28 and TRBJ2-5; D may be TRBD1 (5 bases). Germline V gene lookup returns CDR1 MDHEN and CDR2 SYDVKM. Trimming took 6 bases from V and 4 from J, leaving 12 bases between them. The CDR3 contains 13 residues.

This clonotype was counted between two and nine times. The V call is TRBV2, the J call TRBJ1-2, with D perhaps matching TRBD1 (5 bases). The germline gives CDR1 SNHLY, CDR2 FYNNEI. Trimming pared 6 bases from V and 6 bases from J, leaving 11 bases between. The CDR3 runs to 12 residues. The CDR3 bases are TGTGCCAGCAGAGAGGACAAGGATGGCTACACCTTC. This gives the protein CASREDKDGYTF.

This clonotype occurred many times. This chain links TRBV7-3 with TRBJ1-6; D may be TRBD1 (5 bases). The CDR3 runs 14 residues. Germline V gene sequence: CDR1 SGHTA, CDR2 FQGTGA. Trimming stripped 5 bases from V and 7 bases from J, with 12 bases between. The CDR3 coding sequence is TGTGCCAGCAGCCCCGGGACGTCAAATTCACCCCTCCACTTT. This translates into CASSPGTSNSPLHF.

This rearrangement joins TRBV7-2 to TRBJ2-7; D call uncertain. The CDR3 contains 12 residues. The V gene's germline CDR1 is SGHTA and CDR2 FQGNSA. Trimming took off 7 bases at V and 5 bases at J, with 12 bases between the two ends. The CDR3 nucleotides are TGTGCCAGCACCATCCGAGACCACGAGCAGTACTTC. Translation gives CASTIRDHEQYF.

The chain joins TRBV6-2 or TRBV6-3 to TRBJ2-1, with no clear D. Per germline, CDR1 MNHEY and CDR2 SVGEGT. The V end lost 3 bases, the J end lost 3 bases, and 15 bases lay between the germline ends. The CDR3 has 16 amino acids. CDR3 nucleotides: TGTGCCAGCAGTTATTATAAGGAACGATACTACAATGAGCAGTTCTTC. Residues: CASSYYKERYYNEQFF.

This chain links TRBV5-1 with TRBJ1-2; D not certain. V dropped 0 bases and J dropped 3 bases, with 6 bases sitting between them. Germline V gene sequence: CDR1 SGHRS, CDR2 YFSETQ. The CDR3 loop spans 13 amino acids. This chain's CDR3 is CASSLADDYGYTF. CDR3 bases: TGCGCCAGCAGCTTGGCAGATGACTATGGCTACACCTTC.

This clonotype was recorded a few times. The chain combines TRBV20-1 with TRBJ2-6, with D tentatively TRBD2 (5 bases). The CDR3 contains 15 residues. V lost 0 bases, J lost 2 bases, and 8 bases lay in between. The germline CDR1 and CDR2 sequences are DFQATT and SNEGSKA (reference sequence). CDR3 sequence (DNA): TGCAGTGCTAGAGACGCCGGGACTGGGGCCAACGTCCTGACTTTC. This encodes CSARDAGTGANVLTF.

The chain couples TRBV27 to TRBJ2-7; TRBD1 aligns across 7 bases. CDR3 length equals 13 residues. V trimming: 11 bases; J trimming: 4 bases; junction bases outside the gene matches: 11. From germline, CDR1 is MNHEY and CDR2 SMNVEV (reference sequence). The CDR3, as DNA: TGTGCCGGAGAGGGGACAGAAAGTTACGAGCAGTACTTC. Translating it yields CAGEGTESYEQYF.